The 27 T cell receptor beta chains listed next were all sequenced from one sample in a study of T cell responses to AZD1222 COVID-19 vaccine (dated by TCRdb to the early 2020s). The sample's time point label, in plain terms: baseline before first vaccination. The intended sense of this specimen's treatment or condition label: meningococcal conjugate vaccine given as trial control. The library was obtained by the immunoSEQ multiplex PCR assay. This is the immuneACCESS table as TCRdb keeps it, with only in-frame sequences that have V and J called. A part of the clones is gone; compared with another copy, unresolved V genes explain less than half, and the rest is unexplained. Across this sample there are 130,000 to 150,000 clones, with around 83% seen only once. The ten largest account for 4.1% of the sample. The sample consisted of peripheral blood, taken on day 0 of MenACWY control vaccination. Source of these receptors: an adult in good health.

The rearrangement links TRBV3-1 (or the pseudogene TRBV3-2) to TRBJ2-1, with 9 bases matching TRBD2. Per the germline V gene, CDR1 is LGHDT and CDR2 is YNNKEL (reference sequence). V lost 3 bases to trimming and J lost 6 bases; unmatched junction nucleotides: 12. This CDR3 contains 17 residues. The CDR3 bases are TGTGCCAGCAGCCAGGCTGCCGGGACTAGCATGGGCAATGAGCAGTTCTTC. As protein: CASSQAAGTSMGNEQFF.

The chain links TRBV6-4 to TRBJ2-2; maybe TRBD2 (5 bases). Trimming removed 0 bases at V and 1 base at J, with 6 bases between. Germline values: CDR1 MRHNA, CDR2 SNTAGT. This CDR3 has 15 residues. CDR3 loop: CASSDSGGNTGELFF. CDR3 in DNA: TGTGCCAGCAGTGACTCAGGAGGGAACACCGGGGAGCTGTTTTTT.

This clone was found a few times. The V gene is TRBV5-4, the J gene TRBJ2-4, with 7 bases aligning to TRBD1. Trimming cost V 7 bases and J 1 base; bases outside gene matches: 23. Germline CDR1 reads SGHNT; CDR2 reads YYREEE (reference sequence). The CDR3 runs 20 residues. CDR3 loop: CASYPREVRGIRGAKNIQYF. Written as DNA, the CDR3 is TGTGCCAGCTATCCCCGTGAGGTCAGGGGGATCAGAGGGGCCAAAAACATTCAGTACTTC.

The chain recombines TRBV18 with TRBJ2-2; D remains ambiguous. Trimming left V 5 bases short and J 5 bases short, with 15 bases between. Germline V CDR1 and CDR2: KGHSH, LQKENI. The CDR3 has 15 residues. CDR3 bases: TGTGCCAGCTCATTGGACCGGGTGAGGACCGGGGAGCTGTTTTTT. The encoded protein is CASSLDRVRTGELFF.

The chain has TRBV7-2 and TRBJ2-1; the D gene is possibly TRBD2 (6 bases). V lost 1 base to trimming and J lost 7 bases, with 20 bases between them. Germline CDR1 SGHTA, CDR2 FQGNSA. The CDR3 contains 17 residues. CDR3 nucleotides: TGTGCCAGCAGCTTAGTTTCCGGGGGTGGTAGAAGGAATGAGCAGTTCTTC. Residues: CASSLVSGGGRRNEQFF.

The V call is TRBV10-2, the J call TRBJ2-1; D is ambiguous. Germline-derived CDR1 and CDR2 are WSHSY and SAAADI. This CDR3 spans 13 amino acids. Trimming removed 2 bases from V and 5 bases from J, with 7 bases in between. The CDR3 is CASSENRNNEQFF. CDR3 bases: TGCGCCAGCAGTGAGAACAGAAACAATGAGCAGTTCTTC.

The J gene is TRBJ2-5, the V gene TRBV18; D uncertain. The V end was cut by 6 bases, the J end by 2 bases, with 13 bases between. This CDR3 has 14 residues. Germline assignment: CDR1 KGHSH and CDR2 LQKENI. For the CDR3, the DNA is TGTGCCAGCTCTCCCAGCAGGCAACAAGAGACCCAGTACTTC. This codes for CASSPSRQQETQYF. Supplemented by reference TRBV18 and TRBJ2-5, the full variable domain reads NAGVMQNPRHLVRRRGQEARLRCSPMKGHSHVYWYRQLPEEGLKFMVYLQKENIIDESGMPKERFSAEFPKEGPSILRIQQVVRGDSAAYFCASSPSRQQETQYFGPGTRLLVL.

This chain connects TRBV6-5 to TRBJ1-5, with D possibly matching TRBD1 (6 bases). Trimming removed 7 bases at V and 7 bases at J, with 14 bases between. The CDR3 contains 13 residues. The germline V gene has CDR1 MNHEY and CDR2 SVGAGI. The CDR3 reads CASTAGARQPQHF. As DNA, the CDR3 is TGTGCCAGCACGGCAGGGGCCAGGCAGCCCCAGCATTTT.

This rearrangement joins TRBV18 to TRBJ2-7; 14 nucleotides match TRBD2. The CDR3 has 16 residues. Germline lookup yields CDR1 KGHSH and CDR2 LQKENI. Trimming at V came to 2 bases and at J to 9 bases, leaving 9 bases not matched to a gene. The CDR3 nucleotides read TGTGCCAGCTCACCAAATTTGGGACTAGCGGGGGCTGCGCAGTACTTC. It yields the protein CASSPNLGLAGAAQYF. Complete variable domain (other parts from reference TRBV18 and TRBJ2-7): NAGVMQNPRHLVRRRGQEARLRCSPMKGHSHVYWYRQLPEEGLKFMVYLQKENIIDESGMPKERFSAEFPKEGPSILRIQQVVRGDSAAYFCASSPNLGLAGAAQYFGPGTRLTVT.

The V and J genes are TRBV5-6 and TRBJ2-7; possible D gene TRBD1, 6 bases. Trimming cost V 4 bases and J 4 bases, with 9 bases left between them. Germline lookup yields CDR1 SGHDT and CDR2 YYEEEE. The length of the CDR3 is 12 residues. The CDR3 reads CASSGGSYEQYF. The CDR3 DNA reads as TGTGCCAGCAGCGGGGGCTCATACGAGCAGTACTTC.

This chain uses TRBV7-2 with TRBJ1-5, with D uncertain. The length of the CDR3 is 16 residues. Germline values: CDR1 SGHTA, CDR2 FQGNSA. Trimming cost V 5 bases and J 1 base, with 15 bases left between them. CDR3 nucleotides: TGTGCCAGCAGCCCCTCGTGGGCACCAAGCAATCAGCCCCAGCATTTT. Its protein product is CASSPSWAPSNQPQHF.

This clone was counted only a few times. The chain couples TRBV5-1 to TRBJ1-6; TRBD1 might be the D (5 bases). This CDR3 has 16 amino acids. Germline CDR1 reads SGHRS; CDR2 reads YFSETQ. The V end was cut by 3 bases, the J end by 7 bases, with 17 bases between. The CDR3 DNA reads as TGCGCCAGCAGCTCGCTAGGACATTTAGCGAATTCACCCCTCCACTTT. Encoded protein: CASSSLGHLANSPLHF.

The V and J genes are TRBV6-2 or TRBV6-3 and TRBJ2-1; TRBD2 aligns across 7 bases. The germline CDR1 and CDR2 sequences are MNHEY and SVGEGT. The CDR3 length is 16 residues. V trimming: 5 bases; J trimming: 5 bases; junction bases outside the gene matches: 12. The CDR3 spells CASSPPRSSGNNEQFF. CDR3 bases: TGTGCCAGCAGTCCCCCCCGGTCTAGCGGAAACAATGAGCAGTTCTTC.

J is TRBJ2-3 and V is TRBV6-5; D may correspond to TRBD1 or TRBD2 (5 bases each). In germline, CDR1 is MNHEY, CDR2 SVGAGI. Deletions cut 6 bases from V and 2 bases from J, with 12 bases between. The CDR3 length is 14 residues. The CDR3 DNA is TGTGCCAGCAGCCTACCGGGACCCACAGATACGCAGTATTTT. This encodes CASSLPGPTDTQYF.

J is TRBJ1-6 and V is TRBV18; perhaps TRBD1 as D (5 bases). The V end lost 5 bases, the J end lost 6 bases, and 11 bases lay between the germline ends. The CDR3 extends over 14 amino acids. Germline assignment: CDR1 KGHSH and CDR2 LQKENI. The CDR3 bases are TGTGCCAGCTCAACCGACAGAACTAATTCACCCCTCCACTTT. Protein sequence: CASSTDRTNSPLHF.

DNA of the CDR3: TGTGCCAGCAGCCCCAATGGGCCGCGAGGAGAGGCTTTCTTT. As protein: CASSPNGPRGEAFF. The chain joins TRBV3-1 (or the pseudogene TRBV3-2) to TRBJ1-1, with D hard to call. The V and J ends lost 4 bases and 11 bases respectively, with 20 bases between them. CDR1 is LGHDT, CDR2 YNNKEL, per germline (reference sequence). The CDR3 length is 14 residues.

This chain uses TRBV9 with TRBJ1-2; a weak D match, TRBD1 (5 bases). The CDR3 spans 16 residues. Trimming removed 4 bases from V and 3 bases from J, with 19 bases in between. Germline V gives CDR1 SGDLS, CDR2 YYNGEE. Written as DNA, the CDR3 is TGTGCCAGCAGCTTGCTGGTCCAGGGAGGTGACTATGGCTACACCTTC. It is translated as CASSLLVQGGDYGYTF.

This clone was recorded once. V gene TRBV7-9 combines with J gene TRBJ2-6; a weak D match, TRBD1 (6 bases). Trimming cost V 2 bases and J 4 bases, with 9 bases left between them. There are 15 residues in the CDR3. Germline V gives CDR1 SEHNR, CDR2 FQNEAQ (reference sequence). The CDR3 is CASSLTGSGANVLTF. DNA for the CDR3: TGTGCCAGCAGCTTAACAGGGTCCGGGGCCAACGTCCTGACTTTC.

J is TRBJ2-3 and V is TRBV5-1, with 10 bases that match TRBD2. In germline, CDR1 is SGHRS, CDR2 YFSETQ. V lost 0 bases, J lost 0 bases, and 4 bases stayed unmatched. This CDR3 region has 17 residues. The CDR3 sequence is CASSLESGGASTDTQYF. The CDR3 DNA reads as TGCGCCAGCAGCTTGGAGAGCGGGGGGGCTAGCACAGATACGCAGTATTTT.

CDR3 DNA: TGTGCCAGCAGCTGGCCAGCGGGTGAAGCTTTCTTT. Protein: CASSWPAGEAFF. This chain links TRBV5-6 with TRBJ1-1; no reliable D call. The CDR3 is made up of 12 amino acids. V was shortened by 3 bases and J by 7 bases, with 10 bases between the two germline ends. Germline CDR1 is SGHDT and CDR2 is YYEEEE.

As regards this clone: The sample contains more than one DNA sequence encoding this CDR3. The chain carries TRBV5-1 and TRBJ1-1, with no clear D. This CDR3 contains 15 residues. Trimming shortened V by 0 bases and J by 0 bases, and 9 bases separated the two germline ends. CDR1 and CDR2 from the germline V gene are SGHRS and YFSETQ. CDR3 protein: CASSLGGPMNTEAFF. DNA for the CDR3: TGCGCCAGCAGCTTGGGTGGGCCGATGAACACTGAAGCTTTCTTT. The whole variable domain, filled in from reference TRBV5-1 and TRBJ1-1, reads KAGVTQTPRYLIKTRGQQVTLSCSPISGHRSVSWYQQTPGQGLQFLFEYFSETQRNKGNFPGRFSGRQFSNSRSEMNVSTLELGDSALYLCASSLGGPMNTEAFFGQGTRLTVV.

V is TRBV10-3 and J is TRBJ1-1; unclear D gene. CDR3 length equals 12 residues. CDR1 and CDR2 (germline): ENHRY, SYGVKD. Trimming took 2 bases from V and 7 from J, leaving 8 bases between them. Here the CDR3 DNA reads TGTGCCATCAGTGAGCCCGGCCTTGAAGCTTTCTTT. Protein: CAISEPGLEAFF.

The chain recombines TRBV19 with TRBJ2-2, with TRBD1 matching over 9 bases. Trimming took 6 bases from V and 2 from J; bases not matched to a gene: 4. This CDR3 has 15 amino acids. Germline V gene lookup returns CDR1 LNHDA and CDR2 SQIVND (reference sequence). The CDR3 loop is CASRRGQGNTGELFF. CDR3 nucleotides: TGTGCCAGTAGGAGGGGACAGGGAAACACCGGGGAGCTGTTTTTT. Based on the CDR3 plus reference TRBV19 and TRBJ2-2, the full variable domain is DGGITQSPKYLFRKEGQNVTLSCEQNLNHDAMYWYRQDPGQGLRLIYYSQIVNDFQKGDIAEGYSVSREKKESFPLTVTSAQKNPTAFYLCASRRGQGNTGELFFGEGSRLTVL.

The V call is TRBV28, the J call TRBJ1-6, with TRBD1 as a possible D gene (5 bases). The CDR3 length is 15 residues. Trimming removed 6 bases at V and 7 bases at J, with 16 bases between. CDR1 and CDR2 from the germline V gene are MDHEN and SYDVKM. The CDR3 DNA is TGTGCCAGCAGAACGCCGGGACCACGGAATTCACCCCTCCACTTT. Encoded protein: CASRTPGPRNSPLHF.

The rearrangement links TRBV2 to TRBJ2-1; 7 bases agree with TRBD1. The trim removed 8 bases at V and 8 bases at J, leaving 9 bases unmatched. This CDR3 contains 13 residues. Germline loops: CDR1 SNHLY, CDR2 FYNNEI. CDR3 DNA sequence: TGTGCCAGCTCGAAACAGGGGAAGGATGAGCAGTTCTTC. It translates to CASSKQGKDEQFF.

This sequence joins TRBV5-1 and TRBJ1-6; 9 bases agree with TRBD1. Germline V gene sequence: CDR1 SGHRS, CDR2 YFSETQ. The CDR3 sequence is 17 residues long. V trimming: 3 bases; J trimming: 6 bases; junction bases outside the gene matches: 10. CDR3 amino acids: CASSSADRGLINSPLHF. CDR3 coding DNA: TGCGCCAGCAGCTCCGCGGACAGGGGTTTAATTAATTCACCCCTCCACTTT.

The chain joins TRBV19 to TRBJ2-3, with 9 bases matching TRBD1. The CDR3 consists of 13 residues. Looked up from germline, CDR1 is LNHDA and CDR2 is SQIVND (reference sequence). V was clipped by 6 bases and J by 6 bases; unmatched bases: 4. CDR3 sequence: CASRRDRADTQYF. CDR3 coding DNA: TGTGCCAGTAGGCGGGACAGGGCGGATACGCAGTATTTT.